These T cell receptor beta chains were read from a single sample in a study of cytomegalovirus exposure and HLA in healthy donors. Profiled with immunoSEQ multiplex PCR; TCRdb holds only in-frame clones, not every one. The sample includes tens of thousands of clones, 85% to 95% of them seen just once. The specimen sequenced was PBMCs. These receptors originate from a woman in her late teens or twenties in good health and CMV-seropositive. Both conserved end residues are part of each CDR3. A D gene is named only where the DNA matches it firmly. Rows may omit the clone size; those that give it use once, few, many or a size class.

v_call	d_call	j_call	clone_size	cdr3_nt	cdr3_aa
TRBV9	NA	TRBJ2-5	NA	TGTGCCAGCAGCGTAGGAGGGGGAGTCAGCCAAGAGACCCAGTACTTC	CASSVGGGVSQETQYF
TRBV5-1	TRBD1	TRBJ2-7	NA	TGCGCCAGCAGCTGGACAGGCGTCAACTACGAGCAGTACTTC	CASSWTGVNYEQYF
TRBV2	TRBD2	TRBJ2-4	NA	TGTGCCAGCAGTGCCGGGACTAGCGGGGCCGCCAAAAACATTCAGTACTTC	CASSAGTSGAAKNIQYF
TRBV18	NA	TRBJ1-4	NA	TGTGCCAGCTCGCCGGAGGACTTTAATGAAAAACTGTTTTTT	CASSPEDFNEKLFF
TRBV7-8	NA	TRBJ2-5	NA	TGTGCCAGCAGTCAAATGACAGCCCAAGAGACCCAGTACTTC	CASSQMTAQETQYF
TRBV5-5	TRBD2	TRBJ2-1	NA	TGTGCCAGCAGCGAAACTAGCGGGGTTATTTATGAGCAGTTCTTC	CASSETSGVIYEQFF
TRBV7-2	NA	TRBJ2-7	NA	TGTGCCAGCAGCCCTGACACTCCCCCCTACGAGCAGTACTTC	CASSPDTPPYEQYF
TRBV4-3	TRBD1	TRBJ1-6	NA	TGCGCCAGCAGCCAGGGAGGACAGGTTTCACCCCTCCACTTT	CASSQGGQVSPLHF
TRBV9	NA	TRBJ1-1	NA	TGTGCCAGCTCCACCCCAGGCACTGAAGCTTTCTTT	CASSTPGTEAFF
TRBV19	TRBD1	TRBJ1-1	NA	TGTGCCAGTAGTGAACAGGGGGGAACTGAAGCTTTCTTT	CASSEQGGTEAFF
TRBV6-5	TRBD2	TRBJ2-7	NA	TGTGCCAGCAGTAAACCGGGAGGCTACGAGCAGTACTTC	CASSKPGGYEQYF
TRBV5-4	NA	TRBJ1-2	NA	TGTGCCAGCAGAACTTGGGACATAAACTATGGCTACACCTTC	CASRTWDINYGYTF
TRBV5-1	TRBD2	TRBJ2-7	once	TGCGCCAGCAGCTTTCTGGGGACTAGCGGTTCCTACGAGCAGTACTTC	CASSFLGTSGSYEQYF
TRBV7-6	TRBD2	TRBJ2-5	NA	TGTGCCAGCAGCTTTGGGACTAGCGGGAGAGGAGAGACCCAGTACTTC	CASSFGTSGRGETQYF
TRBV28	TRBD1	TRBJ2-1	NA	TGTGCCAGCACCCGACCGGGACAGGGGTACAATGAGCAGTTCTTC	CASTRPGQGYNEQFF
TRBV7-8	TRBD2	TRBJ2-3	few	TGTGCCAGCAGCTTAGTACTAGCGGGGGAAGATACGCAGTATTTT	CASSLVLAGEDTQYF
TRBV27	TRBD2	TRBJ2-1	NA	TGTGCCAGCAGTAGGAGGTTGGGTCGGGGGGCCTACAATGAGCAGTTCTTC	CASSRRLGRGAYNEQFF
TRBV7-2	NA	TRBJ2-1	NA	TGTGCCAGCAGCTTAGTGGCAGGTCCAAGACAGAGTTGGCAGTTCTTC	CASSLVAGPRQSWQFF
TRBV4-2	NA	TRBJ1-1	NA	TGTGCCAGCAGCCAGGGTCGACAGATGAACACTGAAGCTTTCTTT	CASSQGRQMNTEAFF
TRBV28	NA	TRBJ1-3	NA	TGTGCCAGCAGTTTTCAGGGCGGAAACACCATATATTTT	CASSFQGGNTIYF
TRBV29-1	TRBD1	TRBJ1-1	NA	TGCAGCGTTGAAGAGATCGGGACAGGGGCCGTGAACACTGAAGCTTTCTTT	CSVEEIGTGAVNTEAFF
TRBV21-1	NA	TRBJ2-7	NA	TGTGCCAGCAGCAAAGTTGGACTAGCGGACTCCTACGAGCAGTACTTC	CASSKVGLADSYEQYF
TRBV2	NA	TRBJ1-6	NA	TGTGCCAGCAGTACCTCCATACAGAGCTCCTATAATTCACCCCTCCACTTT	CASSTSIQSSYNSPLHF
TRBV6-1	NA	TRBJ1-5	NA	TGTGCCAGCACTGAACTAGGTCGGATCCCCCAGCATTTT	CASTELGRIPQHF
TRBV6-5	NA	TRBJ1-3	NA	TGTGCCAGCAGTTACGCGCACCCCGCCTCTGGAAACACCATATATTTT	CASSYAHPASGNTIYF
TRBV28	TRBD1	TRBJ1-4	NA	TGTGCCAGCAGCCGACCGACAGGGGGAATTGAAAAACTGTTTTTT	CASSRPTGGIEKLFF
TRBV7-9	NA	TRBJ1-5	once	TGTGCCAGCAGCTTTACTTCCGGGGGAGGCAATCAGCCCCAGCATTTT	CASSFTSGGGNQPQHF
TRBV5-6	TRBD1	TRBJ1-2	NA	TGTGCCAGCAGCTTGGGGGACAGCGCGCCTGAGGGCTACACCTTC	CASSLGDSAPEGYTF